The 20 T cell receptor beta chains below come from one sample, sequenced in a study of identical twins. Each CDR3 protein gets one entry after TCRdb re-called the 5' RACE reads with MiXCR. Altogether about 530,000 distinct CDR3 sequences are present, 20% to 25% being singletons, with the ten largest covering 0.48%. This sample also appeared in a second study, on yellow fever vaccine responses in identical twins.

The sequencing sample was made of CD4+ T cells sorted from blood. The receptor source for this set is a woman under 30 in good health.

This clonotype was observed a handful of times. This chain links TRBV6-5 with TRBJ2-2; the match to TRBD1 covers 9 bases. This CDR3 spans 14 amino acids. The germline gives CDR1 MNHEY, CDR2 SVGAGI. Trimming removed 4 bases from V and 4 bases from J; junction bases left unmatched: 1. The chain's CDR3 is CASSSQGATGELFF. In DNA form, the CDR3 reads TGTGCCAGCAGTTCACAGGGGGCCACCGGGGAGCTGTTTTTT.

V is TRBV6-2 or TRBV6-3 and J is TRBJ2-1; weak D call: TRBD1 (6 bases). The CDR3 is 17 residues long. With 2 bases removed from V and 2 bases from J, the gap between germline ends came to 16 bases. Germline V gene sequence: CDR1 MNHEY, CDR2 SVGEGT. The CDR3 reads CASSYAKTGGAYNEQFF. The CDR3 DNA follows: TGTGCCAGCAGTTACGCTAAGACAGGCGGAGCCTACAATGAGCAGTTCTTC.

The rearrangement uses TRBV12-3 or TRBV12-4 and TRBJ2-1; D ambiguous. V dropped 7 bases and J dropped 0 bases, with 16 bases sitting between them. CDR3 length equals 16 residues. CDR3 sequence (DNA): TGTGCCAGCACCAAAATCCTAGTGAGCTCCTACAATGAGCAGTTCTTC. This sequence encodes CASTKILVSSYNEQFF.

V is TRBV27 and J is TRBJ2-5; D is possibly TRBD1 (6 bases). CDR3 length: 14 amino acids. Germline assignment: CDR1 MNHEY and CDR2 SMNVEV (reference sequence). Trimming shortened V by 3 bases and J by 2 bases, and 10 bases separated the two germline ends. The chain's CDR3 is CASSFQGRQETQYF. The CDR3 DNA sequence: TGTGCCAGCAGTTTTCAGGGGCGGCAAGAGACCCAGTACTTC.

Here the CDR3 DNA reads TGTGCCAGCAGCCCCGAGATCGTTCAATCACCCCTCCACTTT. Amino acids: CASSPEIVQSPLHF. The chain is built from TRBV7-9 and TRBJ1-6; D is undetermined. This CDR3 region has 14 residues. The germline V gene has CDR1 SEHNR and CDR2 FQNEAQ (reference sequence). V was clipped by 5 bases and J by 10 bases, with 15 bases between them. The full variable domain, completed using reference TRBV7-9 and TRBJ1-6, is DTGVSQNPRHKITKRGQNVTFRCDPISEHNRLYWYRQTLGQGPEFLTYFQNEAQLEKSRLLSDRFSAERPKGSFSTLEIQRTEQGDSAMYLCASSPEIVQSPLHFGNGTRLTVT.

The chain carries TRBV5-1 and TRBJ2-1; 9 bases map to TRBD2. The junction had 8 bases not matched to a gene; V was cut back by 4 bases and J by 6 bases. CDR3 length equals 15 residues. From germline, CDR1 is SGHRS and CDR2 YFSETQ. CDR3 DNA: TGCGCCAGCAGCCCCGGGACTAGCTCATCCAATGAGCAGTTCTTC. Its protein is CASSPGTSSSNEQFF. Variable domain in full (rest from reference TRBV5-1 and TRBJ2-1): KAGVTQTPRYLIKTRGQQVTLSCSPISGHRSVSWYQQTPGQGLQFLFEYFSETQRNKGNFPGRFSGRQFSNSRSEMNVSTLELGDSALYLCASSPGTSSSNEQFFGPGTRLTVL.

In this sample, this clonotype turned up a few times. The rearrangement links TRBV12-3 or TRBV12-4 to TRBJ2-3; no clear D. CDR3 length: 11 amino acids. V lost 10 bases to trimming and J lost 7 bases, with 12 bases between them. The CDR3 DNA is TGTGCCACCGGTGAGGCCAATACGCAGTATTTT. Protein sequence: CATGEANTQYF.

A few counts support this clonotype. The chain joins TRBV21-1 to TRBJ2-3; the DNA was not compared with TRBD1, the D call given in the table. TRBV21-1 represents a pseudogene. This CDR3 has 15 amino acids. CDR3 sequence (DNA): TGTGCCAGCCCTAAGGGTTTCGGACGGGGGGATACGCAGTATTTT. Amino acid sequence: CASPKGFGRGDTQYF.

V and J are TRBV12-3 or TRBV12-4 and TRBJ2-2; 14 positions match TRBD2. The V segment lost 6 bases and the J segment 0 bases; nucleotides outside the gene matches: 9. The CDR3 runs 19 residues. CDR3: CASSIALGLAGANTGELFF. CDR3 DNA sequence: TGTGCCAGCAGCATTGCTTTGGGACTAGCGGGAGCGAACACCGGGGAGCTGTTTTTT.

The chain carries TRBV5-1 and TRBJ1-6; TRBD1 agrees at 10 bases. The CDR3 length is 14 residues. The germline V gene encodes CDR1 SGHRS and CDR2 YFSETQ. J gave up 9 bases and V 5 bases, and 5 bases lay outside the gene matches. The CDR3: CASSAGQGRSPLHF. For the CDR3, the DNA is TGCGCCAGCAGTGCGGGACAGGGGCGTTCACCCCTCCACTTT.

A few counts support this clonotype. V usage is TRBV2 and J usage is TRBJ2-7; no clear D. The V gene lost 8 bases and the J gene lost 5 bases, with 10 bases spanning the gap. This CDR3 has 11 amino acids. From germline, CDR1 is SNHLY and CDR2 FYNNEI. The CDR3 here is CASSLINEQYV. The DNA for the CDR3 is TGTGCCAGCTCCCTCATCAACGAGCAGTACGTC.

The rearrangement uses TRBV6-1 and TRBJ2-5; 9 bases fit TRBD2. Germline values: CDR1 MNHNS, CDR2 SASEGT. Trimming took 6 bases from V and 3 from J; bases not matched to a gene: 5. The length of the CDR3 is 14 residues. DNA for the CDR3: TGTGCCAGCAGGGAGACTAGCGGAAAAGAGACCCAGTACTTC. Its protein is CASRETSGKETQYF.

The V gene is TRBV18, the J gene TRBJ2-2; 8 bases are shared with TRBD1. The ends lost 2 bases at V and 3 bases at J; junction bases unmatched: 5. This CDR3 contains 16 residues. CDR1 and CDR2 from the germline V gene are KGHSH and LQKENI. The chain's CDR3 is CASSPDRGPYTGELFF. DNA for the CDR3: TGTGCCAGCTCACCAGACAGGGGCCCGTACACCGGGGAGCTGTTTTTT.

The chain carries TRBV28 and TRBJ2-5; perhaps TRBD1 as D (6 bases). CDR1 MDHEN and CDR2 SYDVKM come from the germline V gene. CDR3 length: 14 amino acids. V was clipped by 3 bases and J by 5 bases, with 13 bases between them. CDR3 coding DNA: TGTGCCAGCAGTTTTTGGGGGCGCGGGGAGACCCAGTACTTC. As protein: CASSFWGRGETQYF.

This clonotype was found a few times. The J gene is TRBJ2-3, the V gene TRBV12-3 or TRBV12-4; TRBD2 aligns across 11 bases. CDR3 length: 15 residues. V trimming: 5 bases; J trimming: 7 bases; junction bases outside the gene matches: 8. For the CDR3, the DNA is TGTGCCAGCAGTCACGTAGCGGGAGGGAAGAATACGCAGTATTTT. Amino acid sequence: CASSHVAGGKNTQYF.

This clonotype has just a few counts. The chain uses TRBV12-3 or TRBV12-4 and TRBJ2-3; 9 bases agree with TRBD2. Losses at the gene ends were 5 bases for V and 5 bases for J; bases not matched to a gene: 11. CDR3 length: 16 residues. The CDR3 sequence is CASSTTLAGDIDTQYF. CDR3 in DNA: TGTGCCAGCAGTACCACTTTAGCGGGAGACATAGATACGCAGTATTTT.

This clonotype showed up just a few times. The J gene is TRBJ2-7, the V gene TRBV2; D gene unclear. V shed 3 bases and J shed 0 bases, with 6 bases lying between them. The CDR3 length is 13 residues. CDR1 and CDR2 (germline): SNHLY, FYNNEI. CDR3 region: CASSEKGSYEQYV. Written as DNA, the CDR3 is TGTGCCAGCAGTGAGAAGGGCTCCTACGAGCAGTACGTC.

The chain carries TRBV9 and TRBJ2-2; perhaps TRBD1 as D (5 bases). The V end was cut by 3 bases, the J end by 0 bases, with 15 bases between. CDR1 is SGDLS, CDR2 YYNGEE, per germline. The CDR3 runs 17 residues. The CDR3 sequence is CASSARQTSTNTGELFF. The CDR3 DNA follows: TGTGCCAGCAGCGCCAGACAGACGAGTACGAACACCGGGGAGCTGTTTTTT.

The sample holds a few counts of this clonotype. The chain carries TRBV27 and TRBJ1-6; D gene uncertain. The CDR3 runs to 16 residues. The ends were cut back, 3 bases at V and 4 bases at J, with 13 bases in the middle. The V gene's germline CDR1 is MNHEY and CDR2 SMNVEV (reference sequence). CDR3 DNA: TGTGCCAGCAGTTTCCTAGGCGAACAATATAATTCACCCCTCCACTTT. Amino acid sequence: CASSFLGEQYNSPLHF.

This clonotype was counted only a few times. The chain couples TRBV12-3 or TRBV12-4 to TRBJ2-1; D might be TRBD1 (6 bases). Trimming cost V 7 bases and J 7 bases, with 11 bases left between them. There are 12 residues in the CDR3. CDR3 sequence (DNA): TGTGCCAGCAAGGCAGGGGATAATGAGCAGTTCTTC. Translation: CASKAGDNEQFF.